Below are 10 T cell receptor beta chains sequenced from a single sample in a study of blood T cell repertoires in COVID-19. The method was immunoSEQ multiplex PCR; TCRdb's version includes in-frame clones alone and lacks a portion of them. This repertoire shows about 100,000 clones, 85% to 90% found once; its top ten account for 13%. Sample: peripheral blood. These receptors all stem from a woman aged 60 to 75 in a cohort sampled during active or convalescent COVID-19.

The chain links TRBV6-5 to TRBJ2-7, with 11 bases identical to TRBD2. The CDR3 loop spans 14 amino acids. The ends lost 5 bases at V and 7 bases at J; junction bases unmatched: 7. Per the germline V gene, CDR1 is MNHEY and CDR2 is SVGAGI. CDR3: CASSTSGRFGEQYF. DNA of the CDR3: TGTGCCAGCAGTACTAGCGGGAGATTTGGAGAGCAGTACTTC.

The chain has TRBV5-6 and TRBJ1-2, with TRBD1 matching 9 bases. The CDR3 loop spans 14 amino acids. Germline V gene sequence: CDR1 SGHDT, CDR2 YYEEEE. V lost 2 bases to trimming and J lost 7 bases; unmatched junction nucleotides: 6. This chain's CDR3 is CASSLTLTGGGYTF. In DNA form, the CDR3 reads TGTGCCAGCAGCTTAACCCTGACAGGGGGTGGCTACACCTTC.

This clone has just one count. The CDR3 loop is CATSRPGQGYEKLFF. In DNA, the CDR3 is TGTGCCACCAGCAGGCCCGGACAGGGATATGAAAAACTGTTTTTT. The rearrangement links TRBV15 to TRBJ1-4; 8 bases match TRBD1. The CDR3 runs to 15 residues. With V trimmed by 3 bases and J by 6 bases, 6 bases remained unmatched. The germline CDR1 and CDR2 sequences are LNHNV and YYDKDF (reference sequence).

This chain joins TRBV9 and TRBJ2-7, with a weak D call TRBD2 (5 bases). CDR3 size: 14 residues. With 4 bases removed from V and 3 bases from J, the gap between germline ends came to 14 bases. Germline V gives CDR1 SGDLS, CDR2 YYNGEE. As DNA, the CDR3 is TGTGCCAGCAGCCCCGCAGCGGATCTCTACGAGCAGTACTTC. Protein product: CASSPAADLYEQYF.

The CDR3 sequence: CASKNVQGGTEAFF. Here the CDR3 DNA reads TGTGCCAGCAAAAATGTACAGGGCGGCACTGAAGCTTTCTTT. The V and J genes are TRBV14 and TRBJ1-1; D is possibly TRBD1 (6 bases). Trimming cost V 7 bases and J 4 bases, with 16 bases left between them. CDR1 and CDR2 from the germline V gene are SGHDN and FVKESK. The CDR3 runs 14 residues.

The J gene is TRBJ1-1, the V gene TRBV30; a possible D gene is TRBD1 (5 bases). V shed 4 bases and J shed 6 bases, with 9 bases lying between them. Looked up from germline, CDR1 is GTSNPN and CDR2 is SVGIG (reference sequence). This CDR3 comprises 11 residues. CDR3 bases: TGTGCCTGGAAAGGGGTCGCTGAAGCTTTCTTT. As protein: CAWKGVAEAFF.

This clone was detected once. The chain joins TRBV6-1 to TRBJ2-1; 10 nucleotides line up with TRBD2. CDR3 length: 19 amino acids. With 1 base clipped from V and 4 bases from J, the junction kept 13 bases outside the gene matches. Germline loops: CDR1 MNHNS, CDR2 SASEGT. The CDR3 region has the DNA TGTGCCAGCAGTGAAGACCTTACCCGGACTAGCGGACATTACAATGAGCAGTTCTTC. Translating gives CASSEDLTRTSGHYNEQFF.

The V gene is TRBV28, the J gene TRBJ1-6; 8 positions match TRBD1. Germline trimming cut 1 base from V and 10 bases from J; bases unmatched to any gene: 6. Germline CDR1 MDHEN, CDR2 SYDVKM. The CDR3 is 15 amino acids. The CDR3 reads CASSLSSGQVSPLHF. The CDR3 bases are TGTGCCAGCAGTTTATCGTCGGGACAGGTATCACCCCTCCACTTT.

The chain couples TRBV10-3 to TRBJ2-1; 7 bases fit TRBD1. This CDR3 has 13 residues. The germline V gene has CDR1 ENHRY and CDR2 SYGVKD. The V segment lost 2 bases and the J segment 9 bases; nucleotides outside the gene matches: 4. CDR3 DNA: TGTGCCATCAGTGAGGGGGCAGGGGGTGAGCAGTTCTTC. Translation gives CAISEGAGGEQFF.

This chain uses TRBV5-1 with TRBJ2-3, with TRBD2 identical over 7 bases. CDR3 length: 14 residues. Trimming cost V 1 base and J 4 bases; bases outside gene matches: 3. Germline CDR1 reads SGHRS; CDR2 reads YFSETQ. CDR3: CASSLTGGADTQYF. The DNA for the CDR3 is TGCGCCAGCAGCTTGACGGGGGGAGCAGATACGCAGTATTTT.